The table lists the clone carrying this T cell receptor beta chain with many counts. Germline CDR1 MNHNS, CDR2 SASEGT. Deletions cut 6 bases from V and 2 bases from J, with 8 bases between. The CDR3 loop spans 12 amino acids. This sample is drawn from a study of blood T cells in healthy people across ages. For the second PCR, which ran for about 6 to 12 cycles, a sample-barcoded 5' primer and a J-beta primer mix were used. MiXCR, run by TCRdb on the 5' RACE reads, gives a single entry per CDR3 protein. Among more than 1 million distinct CDR3 sequences, 45% were seen once, and the ten largest hold 15% to 20%.

This sequence was found in a woman aged 55-69 years in good health. The chain uses TRBV6-1 and TRBJ2-7; D is unresolved. The sample comprised blood. The CDR3 DNA reads TGTGCCAGCAGGTCGATGGCCTACGAGCAGTACTTC. Its protein product is CASRSMAYEQYF.